Following are 13 T cell receptor beta chains from one sample sequenced in a study of regulatory T cells in long-lasting Graves disease (dated by TCRdb to about 2021). Preparation of the library involved multiplex PCR. The sequencer listed for this sample is Illumina HiSeq 4000. TCR beta libraries were built with iRepertoire HTBI primers and Arm-PCR amplification of CDR3 regions. TCRdb reanalyzed the raw reads on its own, using fastp at Q25 for trimming and MiXCR for clone calling, and kept in-frame beta chains. Rows with a matching CDR3 protein are joined into one entry that keeps the most common DNA and genes. Recorded for this sample are about 220,000 distinct CDR3 sequences; roughly 19% of them occurred a single time. Together, the top ten hold 12% of the sample. The time point label, read with the paper, signifies: newly diagnosed GD, antithyroid drugs for less than 3 months. For both TCR sequencing and RNA sequencing, RNA was extracted from PBMCs using TRIzol.

These same records also appear under a second study, on T cells in Graves' hyperthyroidism and ophthalmopathy.

This specimen was peripheral blood mononuclear cells (PBMCs), taken at new diagnosis, from a patient treated with antithyroid drugs. All receptors derive from a young woman with Graves disease. Donor details come from another sample of the same person, matched by shared clones.

In this sample, this clonotype turned up a few times. The CDR3 DNA sequence: TGTGCCAGCAGCCAGACAGGGGAGTGGCCAACTAATGAAAAACTGTTTTTT. Amino acid sequence: CASSQTGEWPTNEKLFF. This chain uses TRBV5-6 with TRBJ1-4; 8 positions match TRBD1. Germline CDR1 SGHDT, CDR2 YYEEEE. The length of the CDR3 is 17 residues. V lost 4 bases and J lost 0; bases outside the gene matches: 8.

In its sample, this clonotype was seen many times. CDR3 residues: CSAGIASRNEQFF. CDR3 nucleotide sequence: TGCAGTGCTGGGATAGCTTCGAGGAATGAGCAGTTCTTC. The rearrangement uses TRBV20-1 and TRBJ2-1; D unclear. V was trimmed by 5 bases and J by 7 bases, leaving 15 bases between them. This CDR3 spans 13 amino acids. Germline V CDR1 and CDR2: DFQATT, SNEGSKA (reference sequence).

Ten or more counts support this clonotype. The chain couples TRBV3-1 to TRBJ2-7; the match to TRBD1 covers 11 bases. The CDR3 is 15 amino acids. Germline CDR1 and CDR2: LGHDT and YNNKEL (reference sequence). With 1 base clipped from V and 3 bases from J, the junction kept 2 bases outside the gene matches. CDR3 sequence (DNA): TGTGCCAGCAGCCAAGCCGGGACAGGGGGCTACGAGCAGTACTTC. As protein: CASSQAGTGGYEQYF.

This clonotype was counted ten times or more. V is TRBV5-1 and J is TRBJ1-2; D may be TRBD1 (6 bases). The CDR3 is made up of 13 amino acids. CDR1 is SGHRS and CDR2 is YFSETQ in the germline V gene. Trimming removed 4 bases at V and 9 bases at J, with 16 bases between. The CDR3 loop reads CASSLQGGDRYTF. In DNA form, the CDR3 reads TGCGCCAGCAGCCTACAAGGGGGTGATCGCTACACCTTC. The full variable domain, in which reference TRBV5-1 and TRBJ1-2 provide the parts outside the CDR3, is KAGVTQTPRYLIKTRGQQVTLSCSPISGHRSVSWYQQTPGQGLQFLFEYFSETQRNKGNFPGRFSGRQFSNSRSEMNVSTLELGDSALYLCASSLQGGDRYTFGSGTRLTVV.

The CDR3 DNA sequence: TGTGCCACCAGCACTAGCGGGAGGAAGCCATACGCCCTCACAGATACGCAGTATTTT. Translating it yields CATSTSGRKPYALTDTQYF. V usage is TRBV15 and J usage is TRBJ2-3, with TRBD2 identical over 11 bases. Germline V gene sequence: CDR1 LNHNV, CDR2 YYDKDF (reference sequence). The length of the CDR3 is 19 residues. Germline trimming cut 4 bases from V and 2 bases from J; bases unmatched to any gene: 14.

This clonotype was seen ten or more times. The gene calls are TRBV11-3 and TRBJ2-2; D remains ambiguous. V was shortened by 3 bases and J by 1 base, with 9 bases between the two germline ends. The CDR3 spans 15 residues. Per germline, CDR1 SGHNT and CDR2 YENEEA. CDR3 sequence (DNA): TGTGCCAGCAGCTTGAAGGCAGGGAACACCGGGGAGCTGTTTTTT. Translation: CASSLKAGNTGELFF.

This clonotype was observed many times. The chain employs TRBV15 and TRBJ2-1; TRBD1 aligns across 7 bases. The last part of the DNA fits TRBJ2-5 better; the J call may be wrong. The germline gives CDR1 LNHNV, CDR2 YYDKDF (reference sequence). This CDR3 contains 17 residues. CDR3 in DNA: TGTGCCACCAGCAGAGGCCTTCCGGGACAGACCCAAGAGACCCAGTACTTC. Translation gives CATSRGLPGQTQETQYF.

This clonotype came up many times. This chain uses TRBV6-1 with TRBJ2-7; tentatively, D is TRBD1 or TRBD2 (6 bases each). The V end lost 2 bases, the J end lost 1 base, and 9 bases lay between the germline ends. Per the germline V gene, CDR1 is MNHNS and CDR2 is SASEGT. The CDR3 spans 14 residues. CDR3 sequence reads: CASSERRGSYEQYF. The CDR3 nucleotides are TGTGCCAGCAGTGAACGGAGGGGGTCCTACGAGCAGTACTTC.

Of note for this clonotype: This clone may be a read error of a much larger clone one base away. The chain employs TRBV5-4 and TRBJ2-7; TRBD1 is a possible D gene (6 bases). The CDR3 consists of 15 residues. Looked up from germline, CDR1 is SGHNT and CDR2 is YYREEE (reference sequence). CDR3 sequence (DNA): TGTGTCAGCAGCCCTGGGGGCAGGAGCTCCTACGAGCAGTACTTC. This encodes CVSSPGGRSSYEQYF.

This clonotype was found many times. This may arise from a read error, as a much more abundant clone is one base away. The chain recombines TRBV28 with TRBJ1-1; the match to TRBD1 covers 9 bases. There are 17 residues in the CDR3. Germline lookup yields CDR1 MDHEN and CDR2 SYDVKM. Trimming took 5 bases from V and 4 from J; bases not matched to a gene: 14. CDR3 sequence (DNA): TGTGCCAGCAGTCCCTTGGGACAGGGAGGCGACGGCACTGAAGCTTTCTTT. Its protein product is CASSPLGQGGDGTEAFF.

This clonotype was observed many times. This chain links TRBV28 with TRBJ1-2; TRBD1 agrees at 7 bases. Germline CDR1 and CDR2: MDHEN and SYDVKM. The CDR3 loop spans 14 amino acids. J gave up 5 bases and V 5 bases, and 8 bases lay outside the gene matches. CDR3 DNA: TGTGCCAGCAGTGTCGCGGGACAGATTTATGGCTACACCTTC. Translating gives CASSVAGQIYGYTF.

This clonotype was observed a handful of times. The V and J genes are TRBV6-1 and TRBJ1-1; 9 positions agree with TRBD1. This CDR3 region has 16 residues. Germline assignment: CDR1 MNHNS and CDR2 SASEGT. The J segment lost 7 bases and the V segment lost 6 bases, leaving 15 bases of the junction unmatched. CDR3 in amino acids: CASSLPGTGKGLEAFF. The DNA of the CDR3 is TGTGCCAGCAGCCTCCCCGGGACAGGGAAAGGGCTTGAAGCTTTCTTT.

This chain links TRBV18 with TRBJ2-3, with D uncertain. Trimming took off 2 bases at V and 4 bases at J, with 4 bases between the two ends. In germline, CDR1 is KGHSH, CDR2 LQKENI. The length of the CDR3 is 12 residues. CDR3 DNA: TGTGCCAGCTCACCAATCCCAGATACGCAGTATTTT. Its translation: CASSPIPDTQYF.